This T cell receptor beta chain was obtained from a study of CD8 T cells in ankylosing spondylitis. The length of the CDR3 is 15 residues. Trimming took 6 bases from V and 6 from J; bases not matched to a gene: 4. A word on this clonotype: Its matching antigen is unknown.

MiXCR, applied by TCRdb to the 5' RACE reads, yields one record per CDR3 protein. Among 350,000 or so distinct CDR3 sequences listed, under 8.5% were seen once. Points from the study as a whole: Fewer than ten highly homologous variants made up a TCR beta motif, and this motif appeared characteristic of ankylosing spondylitis blood.

The TCR comes from a male donor with ankylosing spondylitis. The chain couples TRBV12-3 or TRBV12-4 to TRBJ2-1; the match to TRBD2 covers 14 bases. Input material: blood, either unsorted or a sorted T cell fraction (not recorded which). The CDR3 DNA reads as TGTGCCAGCAGGATGACTAGCGGGGGGGGCAATGAGCAGTTCTTC. This sequence encodes CASRMTSGGGNEQFF.